This is a list of T cell receptor beta chains from one sample in a study of blood T cell repertoires in COVID-19. The table came from immunoSEQ multiplex PCR; TCRdb's copy has only in-frame clones and leaves some out. This table holds 90,000 to 120,000 clones, over 60% found once. The sequenced material came from peripheral blood. These receptors originate from a man aged 65 to 79 with acute or convalescent COVID-19. CDR3s include the opening cysteine and the closing phenylalanine or tryptophan. A D gene is named only where the DNA matches it firmly. Clone size is given for some rows only: seen once, a few or many times, or a class if the clone is expanded.

>TRBJ1-2|TRBV9|TRBD1|few
TGTGCCAGCAGCGCCGAGGGACAGGGGGGCGGCTACACCTTC
CASSAEGQGGGYTF
>TRBJ2-2|TRBV7-2|-|-
TGTGCCAGCAGCTTGACACAGGGTTTGGACACCGGGGAGCTGTTTTTT
CASSLTQGLDTGELFF
>TRBJ2-2|TRBV6-5|-|-
TGTGCCAGCACTGTGCAACTCGCGGACACCGGGGAGCTGTTTTTT
CASTVQLADTGELFF
>TRBJ1-1|TRBV7-3|-|-
TGTGCCAGCAGCACCCAGGGAGGCACTGAAGCTTTCTTT
CASSTQGGTEAFF
>TRBJ2-1|TRBV10-2|-|-
TGCGCCAGCAGTGAGTCAGCTGGGGGCGATGAGCAGTTCTTC
CASSESAGGDEQFF
>TRBJ1-3|TRBV18|-|-
TGTGCCAGCTCACCCCTCGGGAAGGTTGTGACTGGAAACACCATATATTTT
CASSPLGKVVTGNTIYF
>TRBJ1-3|TRBV7-9|-|-
TGTGCCAGCAGCTTCGGGGTTGCTACTGGAAACACCATATATTTT
CASSFGVATGNTIYF
>TRBJ2-1|TRBV11-2|-|-
TGTGCCAGCAGCTTAGATGGGGGCCAACAAAAGCAGTTCTTC
CASSLDGGQQKQFF
>TRBJ2-7|TRBV4-1|-|once
TGCGCCAGCAGCCAAGGGTCAGATTATCAATGGCACGAGCAGTACTTC
CASSQGSDYQWHEQYF
>TRBJ2-2|TRBV9|-|-
TGTGCCAGCAGCGAGAGCCTCGACACCGGGGAGCTGTTTTTT
CASSESLDTGELFF
>TRBJ1-1|TRBV7-2|TRBD1|few
TGTGCCAGCAGCTTATCGGGACAGCAGAACACTGAAGCTTTCTTT
CASSLSGQQNTEAFF
>TRBJ1-1|TRBV5-1|TRBD1|-
TGCGCCAGCAGCAACCCCCGGGACAGGGACCCCGGGAACACTGAAGCTTTCTTT
CASSNPRDRDPGNTEAFF